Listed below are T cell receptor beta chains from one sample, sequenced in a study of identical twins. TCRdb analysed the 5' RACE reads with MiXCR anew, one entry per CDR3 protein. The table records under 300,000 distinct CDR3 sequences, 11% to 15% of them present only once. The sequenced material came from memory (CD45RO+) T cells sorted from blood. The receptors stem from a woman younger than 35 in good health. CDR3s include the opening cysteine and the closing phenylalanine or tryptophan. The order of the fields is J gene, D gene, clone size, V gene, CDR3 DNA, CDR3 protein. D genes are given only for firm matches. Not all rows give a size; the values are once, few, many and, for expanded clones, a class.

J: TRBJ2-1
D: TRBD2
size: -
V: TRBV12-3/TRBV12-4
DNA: TGTGCCAGCATCGGGACTAGCGGGAGTAGGAATGAGCAGTTCTTC
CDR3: CASIGTSGSRNEQFF

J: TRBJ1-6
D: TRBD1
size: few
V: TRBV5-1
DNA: TGCGCCAGCAGCGGACGGGACAGGGGGGAATCACCCCTCCACTTT
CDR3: CASSGRDRGESPLHF

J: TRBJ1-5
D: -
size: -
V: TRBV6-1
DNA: TGTGCCAGCAGTGAACACGGGCCAAATCAGCCCCAGCATTTT
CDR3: CASSEHGPNQPQHF

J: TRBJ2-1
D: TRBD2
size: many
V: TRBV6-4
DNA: TGTGCCAGCAGTCAGAGCGGGAGGGCCAACAATGAGCAGTTCTTC
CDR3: CASSQSGRANNEQFF

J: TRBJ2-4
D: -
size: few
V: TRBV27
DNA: TGTGCCAGCCGTAGGAGGGGGGTCAAAAACATTCAGTACTTC
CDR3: CASRRRGVKNIQYF

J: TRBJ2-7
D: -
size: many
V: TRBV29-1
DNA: TGCAGCGTCCGACCTCCTCAGGGGTACGAGCAGTACTTC
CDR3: CSVRPPQGYEQYF

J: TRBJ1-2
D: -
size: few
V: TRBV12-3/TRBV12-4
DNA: TGTGCCACCCAGGGACCGCAGAGCAACTATGGCTACACCTTC
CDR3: CATQGPQSNYGYTF

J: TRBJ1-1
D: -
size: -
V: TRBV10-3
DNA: TGTGCCACCACAGATTTCACTGAAGCTTTCTTT
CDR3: CATTDFTEAFF

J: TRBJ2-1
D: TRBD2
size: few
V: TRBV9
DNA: TGTGCCAGCAGCCCCCAGCGGGGGAGCTCCTACAATGAGCAGTTCTTC
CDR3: CASSPQRGSSYNEQFF

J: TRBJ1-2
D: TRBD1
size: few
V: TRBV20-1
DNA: TGCAGTGCCATAACAGGGGCTGGCTACACCTTC
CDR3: CSAITGAGYTF

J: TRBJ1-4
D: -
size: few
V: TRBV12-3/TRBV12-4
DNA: TGTGCCAGCAGTTTATCCGGAGCAACTAATGAAAAACTGTTTTTT
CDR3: CASSLSGATNEKLFF

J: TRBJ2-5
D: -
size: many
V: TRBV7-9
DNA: TGTGCCAGCAGCCCGACTGCGGAGACCCAGTACTTC
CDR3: CASSPTAETQYF

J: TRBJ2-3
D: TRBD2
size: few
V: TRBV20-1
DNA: TGCAGTGCTAGCGGGGGGGCTAGCACAGATACGCAGTATTTT
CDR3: CSASGGASTDTQYF

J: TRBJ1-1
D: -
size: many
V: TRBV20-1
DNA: TGCAGTGCTAGGCCGGGGGTGGCTATCCCTGAAGCTTTCTTT
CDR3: CSARPGVAIPEAFF

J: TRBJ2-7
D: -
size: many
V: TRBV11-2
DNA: TGTGCCAGCAGCCCCGCCAACGGTCCTCAATACGAGCAGTACTTC
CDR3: CASSPANGPQYEQYF

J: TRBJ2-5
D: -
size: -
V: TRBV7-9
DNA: TGTGCCAGCAGCCGCTGGGAGCGGGACCAAGAGACCCAGTACTTC
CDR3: CASSRWERDQETQYF

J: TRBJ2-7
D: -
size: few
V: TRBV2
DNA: TGTGCCAGCAGTCGGGACGGGACCCATGTGCAGTACTTC
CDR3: CASSRDGTHVQYF